This entry concerns a single T cell receptor beta chain. Some clones are missing from TCRdb's copy, which holds only in-frame ones; the method was immunoSEQ multiplex PCR. The sample has around 250,000 clones; about 88% are singletons. These data are taken from a study of blood T cell repertoires in COVID-19. Study-wide context: Samples representing acute and convalescent COVID-19 were sourced from the United States, Italy and Spain. T cells, B-cell-depleted T cells, or PBMCs supplied cDNA or gDNA.

This CDR3 comprises 12 residues. The trim removed 5 bases at V and 8 bases at J, leaving 4 bases unmatched. The sample consisted of peripheral blood. The chain employs TRBV12-3 or TRBV12-4 and TRBJ1-2, with 8 bases fitting TRBD1. This sequence originates from a man between 18 and 35 years old with active or convalescent COVID-19. The CDR3, as DNA: TGTGCCAGCAGTATGACAGGGGTGGGCTACACCTTC. Residues: CASSMTGVGYTF.